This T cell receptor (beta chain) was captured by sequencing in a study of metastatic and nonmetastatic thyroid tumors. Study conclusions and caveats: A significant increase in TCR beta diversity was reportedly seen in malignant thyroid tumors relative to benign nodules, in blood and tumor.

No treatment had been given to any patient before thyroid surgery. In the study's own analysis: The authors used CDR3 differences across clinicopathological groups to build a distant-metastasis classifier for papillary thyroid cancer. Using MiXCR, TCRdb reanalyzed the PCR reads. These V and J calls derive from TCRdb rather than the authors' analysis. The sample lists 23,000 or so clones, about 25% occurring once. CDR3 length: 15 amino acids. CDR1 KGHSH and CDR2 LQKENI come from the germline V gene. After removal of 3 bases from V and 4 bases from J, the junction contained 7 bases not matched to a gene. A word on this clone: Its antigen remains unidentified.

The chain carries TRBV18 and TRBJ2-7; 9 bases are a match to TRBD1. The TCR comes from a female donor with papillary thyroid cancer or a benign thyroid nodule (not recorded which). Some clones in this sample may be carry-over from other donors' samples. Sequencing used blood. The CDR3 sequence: CASSPFDRGVYEQYF. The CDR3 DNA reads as TGTGCCAGCTCACCGTTTGACAGGGGGGTTTACGAGCAGTACTTC.